The clone carrying this T cell receptor beta chain has a count of ten or more. Its antigen is undetermined. The source of the sample is a study of early T cells in non-severe SARS-CoV-2 infection. Germline-derived CDR1 and CDR2 are GTSNPN and SVGIG (reference sequence). Between the trimmed V and J ends, which lost 3 bases and 3 bases, there was a span of 11 bases. The CDR3 has 13 residues. Findings and limits, study-wide: Lookups in VDJdb leaned toward anti-spike CD8 responses and missed private and CD4 specificities.

Individual cDNA molecules were tagged with unique molecular identifiers, the study reported. TCRdb fed the 5' RACE reads into MiXCR, producing one record per CDR3 protein. Of about 39,000 distinct CDR3 sequences listed, about 4.9% are singletons. The clonotype comes from an adult who was a healthcare worker with PCR-confirmed SARS-CoV-2 infection or an uninfected control (not recorded which). The sequenced sample consisted of whole blood. The chain employs TRBV30 and TRBJ1-1; D is unclear. CDR3 sequence: CAWSFGGDTEAFF. CDR3 nucleotides: TGTGCCTGGAGCTTCGGTGGGGACACTGAAGCTTTCTTT.